Listed below are T cell receptor beta chains from one sample, sequenced in a study of blood T cells in healthy people across ages. TCRdb reprocessed the 5' RACE reads via MiXCR and lists one record per CDR3 protein. The sample has some 860,000 distinct CDR3 sequences, about 61% seen once. The sample comprised blood. The origin of the receptors is a man aged 35 to 55 in good health. The CDR3 runs from the conserved cysteine through the conserved F or W. The D gene is left open where the match is weak. Size is stated for part of the rows, as once, few or many counts, or as a class when the clone is expanded.

TRBJ2-3	TRBV6-2/TRBV6-3	.	TRBD2	TGTGCCAGCAGTTATCGGGGTAGCGGGACCGCGGCAGATACGCAGTATTTT	CASSYRGSGTAADTQYF
TRBJ2-3	TRBV12-3/TRBV12-4	few	TRBD1	TGTGCCACCGGACAGGGCATGGCAGATACGCAGTATTTT	CATGQGMADTQYF
TRBJ2-1	TRBV7-6	.	TRBD1	TGTGCCAGCAGCCGAGATATTCCCGGGACAGGGAGTGGTAATGAGCAGTTCTTC	CASSRDIPGTGSGNEQFF
TRBJ2-5	TRBV18	.	.	TGTGCCAGCTCACCGCTCGCCAGGAGCGAACAAGAGACCCAGTACTTC	CASSPLARSEQETQYF
TRBJ1-2	TRBV9	.	TRBD1	TGTGCCAGCAGCGTAGAGGGGGCGCGCGGCGTCAATGGCTACACCTTC	CASSVEGARGVNGYTF
TRBJ2-7	TRBV2	.	.	TGTGCCAGCAGTCAAACGACCTCCCCGGGGCCCTACGAGCAGTACTTC	CASSQTTSPGPYEQYF
TRBJ1-2	TRBV5-6	.	.	TGTGCCAGCAGCTTGGGGTTAGGGCTTGGCGGCTACACCTTC	CASSLGLGLGGYTF
TRBJ2-7	TRBV7-8	.	TRBD2	TGTGCCAGCAGCTTAGCGGTGTTACGGGAGGTCTACAATGAGCAGTACTTC	CASSLAVLREVYNEQYF
TRBJ2-2	TRBV5-1	.	TRBD1	TGCGCCAGCAGCAAGGGAGACAGGGGGCAGGACACCGGGGAGCTGTTTTTT	CASSKGDRGQDTGELFF
TRBJ1-6	TRBV12-3/TRBV12-4	.	TRBD1	TGTGCCAGCAGCCCTCACGAGGGACAGGGTAATTCACCCCTCCACTTT	CASSPHEGQGNSPLHF
TRBJ2-3	TRBV7-8	.	.	TGTGCCAGCAGCTCGCGTACAGGGTTCCGTTACACAGATACGCAGTATTTT	CASSSRTGFRYTDTQYF
TRBJ2-7	TRBV7-6	.	TRBD1	TGTGCCAGCAGCGCAGCAACAGGGGGCGACTACGAGCAGTACTTC	CASSAATGGDYEQYF
TRBJ2-2	TRBV28	few	TRBD1	TGTGCCAGCAGTGCCGGCAGCCGACAGGGAAAGGGGGAGCTGTTTTTT	CASSAGSRQGKGELFF
TRBJ1-2	TRBV6-1	.	.	TGTGCCAGCAGTGAAGGTGCGGCAGACACCTTC	CASSEGAADTF
TRBJ1-1	TRBV4-2	.	.	TGTGCCAGCAGCCAAGAAGAGGGCAGGAACACTGAAGCTTTCTTT	CASSQEEGRNTEAFF
TRBJ2-6	TRBV6-1	.	.	TGTGCCAGCAGTGATTACACCGGGGCCAACGTCCTGACTTTC	CASSDYTGANVLTF
TRBJ1-4	TRBV7-2	.	.	TGTACCAGCAGCACACAACGGGGGGTCCCTAATGAAAAACTGTTTTTT	CTSSTQRGVPNEKLFF
TRBJ2-7	TRBV29-1	.	TRBD1	TGCAGCGTTGAAGTCGACAGGGGGCTCGAGCAGTACTTC	CSVEVDRGLEQYF
TRBJ2-5	TRBV2	few	.	TGTGCCAGCAGTGAACGGGAAAAAGAGACCCAGTACTTC	CASSEREKETQYF
TRBJ1-2	TRBV4-3	few	.	TGCGCCAGCAGCCAAGATGTAACAGGGTCCTATGGCTACACCTTC	CASSQDVTGSYGYTF
TRBJ2-3	TRBV29-1	.	.	TGCAGCGTTGAAATCGATGTCGGGATCACAGATACGCAGTATTTT	CSVEIDVGITDTQYF
TRBJ2-5	TRBV9	.	TRBD1	TGTGCCAGCAGCGCCGGACAGGGGCTAGAAGAGACCCAGTACTTC	CASSAGQGLEETQYF
TRBJ2-3	TRBV24-1	.	TRBD1	TGTGCCACCAGTGACACAGGGGACAGACTGGCAGATACGCAGTATTTT	CATSDTGDRLADTQYF
TRBJ1-5	TRBV12-3/TRBV12-4	.	.	TGTGCCAGCACCTCGGGACCGAGCAATCAGCCCCAGCATTTT	CASTSGPSNQPQHF
TRBJ1-2	TRBV5-1	.	TRBD1	TGCGCCAGCAGCCGTACCGGGACAGAGAGCTATGGCTACACCTTC	CASSRTGTESYGYTF
TRBJ2-3	TRBV6-2/TRBV6-3	.	TRBD2	TGTGCCACAACCGAGGGCGGGAGTTGGACAGATACGCAGTATTTT	CATTEGGSWTDTQYF
TRBJ2-3	TRBV4-1	.	TRBD2	TGCGCCAGCAGCCAAGATCTAGCGGGGGGGTGGGATACGCAGTATTTT	CASSQDLAGGWDTQYF
TRBJ2-5	TRBV9	many	.	TGTGCCAGCAGCGTAGGAAGGGACCAAGAGACCCAGTACTTC	CASSVGRDQETQYF
TRBJ2-3	TRBV11-2	.	.	TGTGCCAGCAGCTTAGATCGTCGGGGAGATACGCAGTATTTT	CASSLDRRGDTQYF
TRBJ2-7	TRBV20-1	.	.	TGCAGTGCTAGATCCAGCGGGACAGTAGGGTACGAGCAGTACTTC	CSARSSGTVGYEQYF
TRBJ2-7	TRBV28	once	TRBD2	TGTGCCAGCAGTCGCCCTAGCGGGAGGACCTACGAGCAGTACTTC	CASSRPSGRTYEQYF
TRBJ2-1	TRBV27	.	.	TGTGCCACGGGGCCAGTGAGTATTGCGGGACCGTACAATGAGCAGTTCTTC	CATGPVSIAGPYNEQFF
TRBJ1-1	TRBV5-1	.	.	TGCGCCAGCATCTTGACGGAAAAAGGCACTGAAGCTTTCTTT	CASILTEKGTEAFF
TRBJ2-1	TRBV27	.	.	TGTGCCAGCAGTTTAGCCACAGCAGGGTCCTACAATGAGCAGTTCTTC	CASSLATAGSYNEQFF
TRBJ1-6	TRBV20-1	.	.	TGCAGTGCTAACAGGGACGGGAATTCACCCCTCCACTTT	CSANRDGNSPLHF
TRBJ2-5	TRBV29-1	.	TRBD2	TGCAGCGTTGAACCCGGGACTAGCGGGAGAGGAGAGACCCAGTACTTC	CSVEPGTSGRGETQYF
TRBJ2-6	TRBV29-1	.	.	TGCAGCGTTGGCGATTATATTCGGGACGGATCCTCTGGGGCCAACGTCCTGACTTTC	CSVGDYIRDGSSGANVLTF
TRBJ1-5	TRBV2	once	.	TGTGCCAGCAGTGAAATTGGGCAGGGCGTTCAGCCCCAGCATTTT	CASSEIGQGVQPQHF
TRBJ2-1	TRBV4-3	.	TRBD2	TGCGCCAGCAGCCAAGATTCTCGCGGGAGGAACTACAATGAGCAGTTCTTC	CASSQDSRGRNYNEQFF
TRBJ2-2	TRBV10-3	once	.	TGTGCCATCGCTAACTTGGGACCGAGCACCGGGGAGCTGTTTTTT	CAIANLGPSTGELFF
TRBJ1-2	TRBV7-2	few	TRBD1	TGTGCCAGCAGCCACCCTCTGGGACAGGACTTTGGCTACACCTTC	CASSHPLGQDFGYTF
TRBJ2-1	TRBV12-3/TRBV12-4	.	.	TGTGCCAGCAGTTTAGCTCGACTGGGAGAGCAGTTCTTC	CASSLARLGEQFF
TRBJ2-7	TRBV7-2	.	.	TGTGCCAGCAGCTTAGCGGCCACGGCAGACTACGAGCAGTACTTC	CASSLAATADYEQYF
TRBJ2-1	TRBV5-1	.	TRBD2	TGCGCCAGCAGCGCACGACTAGCGGGAGCTAGTGGAAGGAATGAGCAGTTCTTC	CASSARLAGASGRNEQFF
TRBJ2-1	TRBV29-1	few	TRBD2	TGCAGCGTTCGGACTAGCGGGAACTACAATGAGCAGTTCTTC	CSVRTSGNYNEQFF
TRBJ2-1	TRBV20-1	few	TRBD2	TGCAGTGCTAGAGCCGTAGCGGGGATCTACAATGAGCAGTTCTTC	CSARAVAGIYNEQFF
TRBJ2-3	TRBV5-1	.	.	TGCGCCAGCAGCCAAATTGTTTCGGGAGATACGCAGTATTTT	CASSQIVSGDTQYF
TRBJ2-3	TRBV5-1	.	.	TGCGCCAGCAGCTGGTTTAGTCCACCCACAGATACGCAGTATTTT	CASSWFSPPTDTQYF
TRBJ2-7	TRBV12-3/TRBV12-4	many	.	TGTGCCAGCTCCTGGGGAGGACAGCGCTACGAGCAGTACTTC	CASSWGGQRYEQYF
TRBJ2-3	TRBV28	.	TRBD1	TGTGCCAGCACGAAGACAGGGTACACAGATACGCAGTATTTT	CASTKTGYTDTQYF
TRBJ2-3	TRBV6-4	.	TRBD2	TGTGCCAGCAGTGACGGGACTAGCGATGGGACAGATACGCAGTATTTT	CASSDGTSDGTDTQYF
TRBJ2-3	TRBV4-3	.	TRBD1	TGCGCCAGCAGCCAAGATCATCGGACAGGCCCCACAGATACGCAGTATTTT	CASSQDHRTGPTDTQYF
TRBJ2-2	TRBV2	.	.	TGTGCCAGCAGTGCCGGCCCCGGGGAGCTGTTTTTT	CASSAGPGELFF
TRBJ2-1	TRBV3-1	.	TRBD2	TGTGCCAGCAGCATAACTAGCGGGAGTGTCAATGAGCAGTTCTTC	CASSITSGSVNEQFF